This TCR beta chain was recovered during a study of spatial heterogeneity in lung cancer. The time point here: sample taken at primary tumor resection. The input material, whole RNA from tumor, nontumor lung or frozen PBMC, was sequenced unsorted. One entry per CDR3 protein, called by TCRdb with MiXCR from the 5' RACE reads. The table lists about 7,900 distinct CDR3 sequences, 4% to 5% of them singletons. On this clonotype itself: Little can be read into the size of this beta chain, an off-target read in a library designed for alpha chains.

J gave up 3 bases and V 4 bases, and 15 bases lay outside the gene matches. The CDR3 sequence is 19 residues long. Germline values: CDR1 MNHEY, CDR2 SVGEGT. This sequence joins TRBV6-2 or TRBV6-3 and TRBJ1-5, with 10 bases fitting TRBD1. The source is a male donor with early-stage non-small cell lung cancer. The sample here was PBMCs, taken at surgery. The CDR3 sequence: CASSLDPGQGPIYNQPQHF. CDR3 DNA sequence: TGTGCCAGCAGTTTGGATCCGGGACAGGGGCCTATCTACAATCAGCCCCAGCATTTT.